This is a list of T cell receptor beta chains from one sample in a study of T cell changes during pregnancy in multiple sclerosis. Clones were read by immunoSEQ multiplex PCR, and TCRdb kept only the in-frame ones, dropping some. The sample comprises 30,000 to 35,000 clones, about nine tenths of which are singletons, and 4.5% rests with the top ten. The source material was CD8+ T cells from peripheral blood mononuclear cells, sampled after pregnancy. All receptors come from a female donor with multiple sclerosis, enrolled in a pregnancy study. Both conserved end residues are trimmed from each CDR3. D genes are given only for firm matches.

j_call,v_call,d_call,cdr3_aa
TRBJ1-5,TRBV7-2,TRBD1,ASSERQGGRNQPQH
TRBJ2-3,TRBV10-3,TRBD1,ASLGQPMDTQY
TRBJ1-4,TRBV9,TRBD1,ASSPTGSSNEKLF
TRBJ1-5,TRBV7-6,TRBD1,ASSAGTGLGQPQH
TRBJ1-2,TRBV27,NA,ASSLLRQGTGANYGYT
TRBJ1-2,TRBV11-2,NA,ASSSEGRRLREGYT
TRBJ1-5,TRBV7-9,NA,ASSGDSKLNSNQPQH
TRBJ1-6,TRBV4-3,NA,ASSQDSHDFASPLH
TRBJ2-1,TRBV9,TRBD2,ASSEAGGANEQF
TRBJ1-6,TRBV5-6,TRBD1,ASSLGGTGGSPLH
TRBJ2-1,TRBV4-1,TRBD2,ASSHPTSGGKHEQF
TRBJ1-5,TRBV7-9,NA,ASSTTENSNQPQH
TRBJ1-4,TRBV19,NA,ASTQRRGEKLF
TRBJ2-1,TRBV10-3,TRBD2,AIKWDGGVNEQF
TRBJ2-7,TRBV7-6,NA,ASSPTGFSYEQY
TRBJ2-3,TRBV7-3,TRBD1,ASSFMDRVTDTQY
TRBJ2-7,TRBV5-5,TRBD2,ASSLGTSGYEQY
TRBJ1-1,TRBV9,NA,ASSPRPNTEAF
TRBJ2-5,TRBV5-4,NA,ASSFIMRQETQY
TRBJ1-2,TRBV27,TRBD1,ASSLGGQGYGYT
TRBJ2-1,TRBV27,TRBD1,ASSLAGGAYNEQF
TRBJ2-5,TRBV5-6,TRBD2,ASSTGGALVTQY
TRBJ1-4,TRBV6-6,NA,ASSLGGGPNEKLF
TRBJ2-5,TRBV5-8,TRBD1,ASSYRRGRKETQY
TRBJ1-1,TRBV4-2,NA,ASSPEASTLGMNTEAF
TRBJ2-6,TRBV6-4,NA,ASSDSSGGANVLT
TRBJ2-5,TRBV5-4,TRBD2,ASSPEGGGAGEQY
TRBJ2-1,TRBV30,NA,ARWGDSYNEQF
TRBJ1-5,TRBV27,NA,ASSPLQGINQPQH
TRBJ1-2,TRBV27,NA,ASSIGGGPDGYT
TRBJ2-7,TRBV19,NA,ASSIGTGSEQY
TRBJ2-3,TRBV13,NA,ASSGEVHGTDTQY
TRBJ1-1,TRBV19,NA,ASSIAPPEAF
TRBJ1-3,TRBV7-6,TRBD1,ASSPGPGTGRDGNTIY
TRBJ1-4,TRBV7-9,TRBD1,ASSSGQVGPYATNEKLF
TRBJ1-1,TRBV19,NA,ATGLGLTANTEAF
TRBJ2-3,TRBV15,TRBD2,ATSRVRGSTDTQY
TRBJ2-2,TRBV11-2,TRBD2,ASSSPGLGGSGELF
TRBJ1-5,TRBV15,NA,ATSSLFRDGPQH
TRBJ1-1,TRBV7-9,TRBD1,ASSLARQGNTEAF
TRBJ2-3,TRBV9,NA,ASSVGTSPDTQY
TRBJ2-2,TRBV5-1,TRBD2,ASSYFRTSENTGELF
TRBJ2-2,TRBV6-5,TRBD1,ASSYSLQGFAGELF
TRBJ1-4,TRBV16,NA,ASSPRPKLSQNEKLF
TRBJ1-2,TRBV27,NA,ASSLSSHPNYGYT
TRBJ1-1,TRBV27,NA,ASSLSGMNTEAF
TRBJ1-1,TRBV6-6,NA,ASSSPGLGGSEAF
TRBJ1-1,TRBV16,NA,ASSQSTVGYTEAF
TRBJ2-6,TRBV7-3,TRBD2,ASSLRAAGTILNSGANVLT
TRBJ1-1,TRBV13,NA,ASSLSTGTEAF
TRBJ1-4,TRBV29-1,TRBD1,SVTGQGREKLF
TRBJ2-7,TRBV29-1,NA,SVGGWGSAQY